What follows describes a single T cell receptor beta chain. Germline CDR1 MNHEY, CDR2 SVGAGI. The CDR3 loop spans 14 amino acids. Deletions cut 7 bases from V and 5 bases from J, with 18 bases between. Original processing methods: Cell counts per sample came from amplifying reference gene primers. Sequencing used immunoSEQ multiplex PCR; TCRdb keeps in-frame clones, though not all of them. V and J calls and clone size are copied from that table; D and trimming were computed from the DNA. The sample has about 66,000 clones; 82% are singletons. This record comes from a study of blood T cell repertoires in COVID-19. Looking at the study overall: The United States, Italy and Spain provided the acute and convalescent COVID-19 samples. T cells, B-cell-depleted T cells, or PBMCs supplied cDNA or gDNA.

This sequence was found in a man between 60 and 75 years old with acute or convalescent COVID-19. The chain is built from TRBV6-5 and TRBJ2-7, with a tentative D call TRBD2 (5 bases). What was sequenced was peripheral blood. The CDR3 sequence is CASISSRAPDEQYF. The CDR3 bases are TGTGCCAGCATCTCCTCGCGGGCGCCGGACGAGCAGTACTTC.